This T cell receptor (beta chain) was recorded in a study of T cell repertoires in cytomegalovirus infection. In TCRdb, the reads were re-called with MiXCR into one record per CDR3 protein. The data show just over 300,000 distinct CDR3 sequences, with roughly a sixth seen just once and 9.5% to 15% held by the top ten. The sample holds a few counts of this clonotype. This receptor was taken from a human donor in good health (CMV status not recorded). Some clones in this sample may be carry-over from other donors' samples. What was sequenced was PBMCs.

The CDR3, as DNA: TGCAGCGTTGAGGCCGGTGGAGATACGCAGTATTTT. It encodes CSVEAGGDTQYF. The V gene is TRBV29-1, the J gene TRBJ2-3, with D unclear. V was trimmed by 3 bases and J by 5 bases, leaving 9 bases between them. Germline lookup yields CDR1 SQVTM and CDR2 ANQGSEA. The CDR3 covers 12 residues.